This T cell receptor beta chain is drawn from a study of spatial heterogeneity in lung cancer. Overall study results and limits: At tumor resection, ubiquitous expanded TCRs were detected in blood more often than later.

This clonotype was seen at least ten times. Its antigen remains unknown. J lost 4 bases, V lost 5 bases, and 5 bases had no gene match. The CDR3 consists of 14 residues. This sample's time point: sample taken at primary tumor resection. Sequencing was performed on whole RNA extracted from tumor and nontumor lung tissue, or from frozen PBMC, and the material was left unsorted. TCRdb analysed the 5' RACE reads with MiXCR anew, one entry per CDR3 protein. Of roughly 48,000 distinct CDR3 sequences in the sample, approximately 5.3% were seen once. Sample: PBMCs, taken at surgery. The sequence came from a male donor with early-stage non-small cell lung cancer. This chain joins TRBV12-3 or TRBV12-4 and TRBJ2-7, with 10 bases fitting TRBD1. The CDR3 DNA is TGTGCCAGCAGTATTGGACAGGGGGGGTACGAGCAGTACTTC. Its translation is CASSIGQGGYEQYF.